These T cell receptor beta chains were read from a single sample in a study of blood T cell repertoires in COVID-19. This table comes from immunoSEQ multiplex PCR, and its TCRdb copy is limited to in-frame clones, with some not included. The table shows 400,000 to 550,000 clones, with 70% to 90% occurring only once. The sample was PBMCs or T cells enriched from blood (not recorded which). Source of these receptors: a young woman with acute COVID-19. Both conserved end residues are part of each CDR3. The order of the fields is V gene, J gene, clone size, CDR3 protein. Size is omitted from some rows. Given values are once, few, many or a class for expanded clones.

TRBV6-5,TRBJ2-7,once,CASSITRDREQYF
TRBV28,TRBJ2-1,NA,CASTSQGYEQFF
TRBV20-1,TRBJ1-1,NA,CSAGVGSEAFF
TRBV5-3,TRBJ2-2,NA,CARTPFISEPAGAGELFF
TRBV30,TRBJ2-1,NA,CAWISQGVASYNEQFF
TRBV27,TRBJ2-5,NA,CASKFGGGQETQYF
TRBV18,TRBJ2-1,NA,CASSNGLAYVNEQFF
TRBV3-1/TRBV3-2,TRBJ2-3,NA,CASSQARGARTDTQYF
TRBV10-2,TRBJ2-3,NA,CASSLPGDTQYF
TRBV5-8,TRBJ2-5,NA,CASSGDRGKLLQETQYF
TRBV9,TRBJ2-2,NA,CASSVVAGIANTGELFF
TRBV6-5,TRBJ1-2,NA,CASNSAMSNYGYTF
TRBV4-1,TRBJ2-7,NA,CASSQDRAGGPYEQYF
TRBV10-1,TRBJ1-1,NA,CASSAKPNTEAFF
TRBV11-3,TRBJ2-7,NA,CASSQNSISYEQYF
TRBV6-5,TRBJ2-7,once,CASSYSDNPSGEQYF
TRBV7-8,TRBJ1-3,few,CASSLAQGANTIYF
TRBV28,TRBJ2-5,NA,CASRDSEQETQYF
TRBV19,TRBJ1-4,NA,CASTLGQGLANEKLFF
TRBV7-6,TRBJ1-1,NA,CASSDGTGGLNTEAFF
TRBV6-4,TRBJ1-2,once,CASSETGATNYGYTF
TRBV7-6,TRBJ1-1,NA,CASSLMGQPHSYTFF
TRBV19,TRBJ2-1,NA,CASSTTSGHYNEQFF
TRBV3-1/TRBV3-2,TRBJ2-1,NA,CVLACDEQFF
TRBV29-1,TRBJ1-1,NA,CSVITGTEAFF
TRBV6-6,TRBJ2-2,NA,CASSHPGMGDTGELFF
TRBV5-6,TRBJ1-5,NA,CASSLALVNQPQHF
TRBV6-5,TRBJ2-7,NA,CASSYTGEGSYEQYF
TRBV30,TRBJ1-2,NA,CAWSETGGDGYTF
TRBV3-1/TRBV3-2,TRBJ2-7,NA,CASRPRGTASEQYF
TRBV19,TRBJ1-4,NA,CASRRYSGTDEKLFF